Sequencing of this T cell receptor (beta chain) was carried out in a study of cytomegalovirus exposure and HLA in healthy donors. Study outcomes and limitations: The authors reported that TCR beta sequences could predict HLA-A and HLA-B alleles. These predictions were accurate for most subjects in the first cohort. It was reportedly the case that the classifier diagnosed cytomegalovirus status with high specificity and sensitivity. Per a later analysis, HLA-associated TCR beta chains showed more clonal expansion than other, equally common TCR beta chains.

Researchers ran the PCR with 60 Vbeta and 13 Jbeta primers. Produced via immunoSEQ multiplex PCR; TCRdb's table is partial and in-frame only. The table lists around 130,000 clones, 75% to 85% of them singletons. With respect to this clone: Its specificity is not known.

When sampled, the donors appeared nominally healthy, though they likely had unrecorded immune exposures. The specimen sequenced was PBMCs. The TCR was taken from a woman younger than 30 in good health and CMV-seropositive.

CDR3 bases: TGTGCCAGCAGCATCCGGGACTCGAGCGATACGCAGTATTTT. This codes for CASSIRDSSDTQYF. This rearrangement joins TRBV13 to TRBJ2-3, with a weak D call TRBD2 (6 bases). V lost 5 bases and J 6 bases, leaving 15 bases between the germline ends. CDR3 length: 14 amino acids. Germline CDR1 and CDR2: PRHDT and FYEKMQ (reference sequence).